The 27 T cell receptor beta chains given below trace back to one sample, sequenced in a study of blood T cell repertoires in COVID-19. Produced via immunoSEQ multiplex PCR; TCRdb's table is partial and in-frame only. The table has 50,000 to 55,000 clones, approximately 84% seen once. Sequences were obtained from peripheral blood. The receptor source for this set is a human donor in a cohort sampled during active COVID-19.

V usage is TRBV3-1 (or the pseudogene TRBV3-2) and J usage is TRBJ2-7, with 8 bases matching TRBD2. This CDR3 is built from 15 residues. Germline V gene sequence: CDR1 LGHDT, CDR2 YNNKEL (reference sequence). The ends lost 5 bases at V and 1 base at J; junction bases unmatched: 7. CDR3 nucleotide sequence: TGTGCCAGCAGCTCTACTAGCGGCCAATCCTACGAGCAGTACTTC. Protein: CASSSTSGQSYEQYF.

This clone was recorded once. The chain carries TRBV19 and TRBJ2-3; 7 bases map to TRBD1. Per germline, CDR1 LNHDA and CDR2 SQIVND (reference sequence). The trim removed 1 base at V and 6 bases at J, leaving 4 bases unmatched. The CDR3 spans 14 residues. The CDR3 DNA is TGTGCCAGTAGTATAGGCCTGACAGGGGATACGCAGTATTTT. This codes for CASSIGLTGDTQYF.

The chain links TRBV29-1 to TRBJ1-1, with TRBD1 as a possible D gene (6 bases). Trimming left V 3 bases short and J 3 bases short, with 17 bases between. The CDR3 totals 15 residues. Germline V CDR1 and CDR2: SQVTM, ANQGSEA. The CDR3 sequence is CSVDGVRGEDTEAFF. The CDR3 DNA is TGCAGCGTTGACGGGGTCAGGGGTGAAGACACTGAAGCTTTCTTT.

In this sample, this clone turned up a few times. This rearrangement joins TRBV10-3 to TRBJ2-7; 7 nucleotides agree with TRBD1. CDR1 is ENHRY, CDR2 SYGVKD, per germline. V was pared by 11 bases and J by 7 bases, with 8 bases of the junction left unmatched. This CDR3 is built from 11 residues. CDR3 bases: TGTGCCGCGTCGACAGGGAATGAGCAGTACTTC. Its translation: CAASTGNEQYF.

This clone was counted ten times or more. The rearrangement uses TRBV30 and TRBJ2-7, with D unresolved. Germline CDR1 reads GTSNPN; CDR2 reads SVGIG (reference sequence). The V and J ends lost 1 base and 0 bases respectively, with 13 bases between them. The CDR3 runs to 15 residues. DNA for the CDR3: TGTGCCTGGAGTGCAAGTAGCCGATCCTCCTACGAGCAGTACTTC. Encoded protein: CAWSASSRSSYEQYF.

The J gene is TRBJ2-5, the V gene TRBV9; D is unresolved. The germline gives CDR1 SGDLS, CDR2 YYNGEE. The CDR3 is 14 amino acids. With 4 bases removed from V and 5 bases from J, the gap between germline ends came to 15 bases. Here the CDR3 DNA reads TGTGCCAGCAGCACCGGATCGGGTGGGGAGACCCAGTACTTC. This encodes CASSTGSGGETQYF.

For the CDR3, the DNA is TGCGCCAGCAGCATCCGGGACAGGGGTAGCGAGCAGTACTTC. Translated, it gives CASSIRDRGSEQYF. The chain employs TRBV5-1 and TRBJ2-7; 10 nucleotides agree with TRBD1. Unmatched junction bases numbered 7, after V lost 4 bases and J lost 6 bases. Germline CDR1 and CDR2: SGHRS and YFSETQ. CDR3 length: 14 amino acids. The complete variable domain, with remaining parts taken from reference TRBV5-1 and TRBJ2-7, reads KAGVTQTPRYLIKTRGQQVTLSCSPISGHRSVSWYQQTPGQGLQFLFEYFSETQRNKGNFPGRFSGRQFSNSRSEMNVSTLELGDSALYLCASSIRDRGSEQYFGPGTRLTVT.

The genes are TRBV9 and TRBJ2-3; no clear D. This CDR3 has 15 amino acids. V was pared by 0 bases and J by 1 base, with 9 bases between. From germline, CDR1 is SGDLS and CDR2 YYNGEE. CDR3 amino acids: CASSVGESGTDTQYF. CDR3 nucleotides: TGTGCCAGCAGCGTAGGCGAATCCGGCACAGATACGCAGTATTTT.

The chain recombines TRBV7-8 with TRBJ2-7; weak D call: TRBD2 (6 bases). Germline V gene data show CDR1 as SGHVS and CDR2 as FQNEAQ. V lost 4 bases, J lost 0 bases, and 13 bases lay in between. This CDR3 spans 15 amino acids. The CDR3 spells CASSYYLGGSYEQYF. As DNA, the CDR3 is TGTGCCAGCAGCTACTACTTGGGGGGCTCCTACGAGCAGTACTTC.

The genes are TRBV19 and TRBJ1-5, with a tentative D call TRBD1 (6 bases). Germline lookup yields CDR1 LNHDA and CDR2 SQIVND (reference sequence). This CDR3 comprises 13 residues. The CDR3 loop reads CVLKTGRVQPQHF. In DNA, the CDR3 is TGTGTCCTCAAGACAGGAAGAGTTCAGCCCCAGCATTTT. Complete variable domain (other parts from reference TRBV19 and TRBJ1-5): DGGITQSPKYLFRKEGQNVTLSCEQNLNHDAMYWYRQDPGQGLRLIYYSQIVNDFQKGDIAEGYSVSREKKESFPLTVTSAQKNPTAFYLCVLKTGRVQPQHFGDGTRLSIL.

The count of this clone is one. A junction boundary mismatches the germline segment, possibly from a read error. The V and J genes are TRBV18 and TRBJ2-1; tentatively, D is TRBD1 (6 bases). The CDR3 length is 14 residues. The germline V gene has CDR1 KGHSH and CDR2 LQKENI. The DNA of the CDR3 is TGTGCCAGCCCACCAACCCCAGGGGCCAATGAGCAGTTCTTC. Translated: CASPPTPGANEQFF. Combining the CDR3 with reference TRBV18 and TRBJ2-1 gives the whole variable domain NAGVMQNPRHLVRRRGQEARLRCSPMKGHSHVYWYRQLPEEGLKFMVYLQKENIIDESGMPKERFSAEFPKEGPSILRIQQVVRGDSAAYFCASPPTPGANEQFFGPGTRLTVL.

This clone was seen a handful of times. The gene calls are TRBV7-9 and TRBJ2-7, with 11 bases fitting TRBD2. Trimming took 5 bases from V and 7 from J; bases not matched to a gene: 1. Germline V gene lookup returns CDR1 SEHNR and CDR2 FQNEAQ (reference sequence). This CDR3 region has 12 residues. The CDR3 DNA reads as TGTGCCAGCAGCACTAGCGGGGGAGAGCAGTACTTC. Translating it yields CASSTSGGEQYF.

This chain uses TRBV5-1 with TRBJ2-7, with 9 bases fitting TRBD1. The trim removed 4 bases at V and 6 bases at J, leaving 8 bases unmatched. The V gene's germline CDR1 is SGHRS and CDR2 YFSETQ. The CDR3 length is 14 residues. The CDR3 DNA follows: TGCGCCAGCAGCAGACAGGGGGAGGGAACCGAGCAGTACTTC. The encoded protein is CASSRQGEGTEQYF. The whole variable domain, filled in from reference TRBV5-1 and TRBJ2-7, reads KAGVTQTPRYLIKTRGQQVTLSCSPISGHRSVSWYQQTPGQGLQFLFEYFSETQRNKGNFPGRFSGRQFSNSRSEMNVSTLELGDSALYLCASSRQGEGTEQYFGPGTRLTVT.

The chain uses TRBV4-3 and TRBJ2-1, with D possibly being TRBD2 (6 bases). Trimming shortened V by 0 bases and J by 6 bases, and 12 bases separated the two germline ends. Germline CDR1 reads LGHNA; CDR2 reads YSLEER. This CDR3 region has 15 residues. CDR3 in amino acids: CASSQDGTVTNEQFF. As DNA, the CDR3 is TGCGCCAGCAGCCAAGACGGGACTGTTACCAATGAGCAGTTCTTC.

The J gene is TRBJ2-1, the V gene TRBV4-3, with TRBD2 matching over 7 bases. After removal of 6 bases from V and 3 bases from J, the junction contained 8 bases not matched to a gene. This CDR3 comprises 15 residues. CDR1 is LGHNA, CDR2 YSLEER, per germline. The CDR3: CASRNDGDYYNEQFF. The DNA of the CDR3 is TGCGCCAGCAGGAACGACGGGGACTACTACAATGAGCAGTTCTTC.

The rearrangement joins TRBV28 to TRBJ1-3; D is uncertain. The CDR3 is 15 amino acids. Trimming took 11 bases from V and 0 from J, leaving 17 bases between them. From germline, CDR1 is MDHEN and CDR2 SYDVKM. The CDR3: CAAYSGGYSGNTIYF. The CDR3 nucleotides are TGTGCCGCATACTCCGGCGGGTACTCTGGAAACACCATATATTTT.

The chain employs TRBV5-1 and TRBJ2-2, with 9 bases matching TRBD1. Unmatched junction bases numbered 7, after V lost 4 bases and J lost 0 bases. CDR1 and CDR2 (germline): SGHRS, YFSETQ. This CDR3 comprises 17 residues. The DNA of the CDR3 is TGCGCCAGCAGCCTAAAACAGGGGGCGTCGAACACCGGGGAGCTGTTTTTT. It is translated as CASSLKQGASNTGELFF. The full variable domain, its missing parts supplied by reference TRBV5-1 and TRBJ2-2, is KAGVTQTPRYLIKTRGQQVTLSCSPISGHRSVSWYQQTPGQGLQFLFEYFSETQRNKGNFPGRFSGRQFSNSRSEMNVSTLELGDSALYLCASSLKQGASNTGELFFGEGSRLTVL.

This clone was detected ten times or more. The chain has TRBV4-3 and TRBJ1-1; D might be TRBD1 (5 bases). The germline V gene has CDR1 LGHNA and CDR2 YSLEER. The CDR3 runs to 15 residues. V lost 0 bases and J lost 1, with 9 bases in between. The CDR3: CASSQEGVGNTEAFF. CDR3 coding DNA: TGCGCCAGCAGCCAAGAAGGGGTGGGGAACACTGAAGCTTTCTTT.

The chain has TRBV2 and TRBJ1-2, with D tentatively TRBD1 (6 bases). Deletions cut 4 bases from V and 8 bases from J, with 11 bases between. The germline V gene has CDR1 SNHLY and CDR2 FYNNEI. This CDR3 has 12 amino acids. CDR3 DNA sequence: TGTGCCAGCAGTGCTGGGGGCGTGGGCTACACCTTC. Translation: CASSAGGVGYTF.

The chain employs TRBV2 and TRBJ2-5; a possible D gene is TRBD1 (6 bases). The germline gives CDR1 SNHLY, CDR2 FYNNEI. Trimming removed 7 bases at V and 0 bases at J, with 9 bases between. This CDR3 region has 13 residues. Written as DNA, the CDR3 is TGTGCCAGCAAGGGGACAAACCAAGAGACCCAGTACTTC. It encodes CASKGTNQETQYF.

This chain connects TRBV28 to TRBJ2-1, with a weak D call TRBD2 (7 bases). Trimming took 7 bases from V and 8 from J, leaving 18 bases between them. The CDR3 has 14 amino acids. CDR1 MDHEN and CDR2 SYDVKM come from the germline V gene. The CDR3 sequence is CASKGHGGLDEQFF. The DNA for the CDR3 is TGTGCCAGCAAGGGCCACGGGGGGCTCGATGAGCAGTTCTTC.

This clone came up a few times. The rearrangement uses TRBV7-2 and TRBJ1-1; maybe TRBD1 (5 bases). Germline loops: CDR1 SGHTA, CDR2 FQGNSA. There are 14 residues in the CDR3. Trimming shortened V by 4 bases and J by 2 bases, and 11 bases separated the two germline ends. The CDR3 loop reads CASSYGQFNTEAFF. CDR3 bases: TGTGCCAGCAGCTATGGACAATTTAACACTGAAGCTTTCTTT.

This chain uses TRBV11-1 with TRBJ2-5; the match to TRBD1 covers 9 bases. The V and J ends lost 5 bases and 5 bases, in that order; junction bases with no gene match: 6. CDR3 length equals 14 residues. CDR1 and CDR2 (germline): SGHAT, FQDESV (reference sequence). CDR3 amino acids: CASSANRGLETQYF. Written as DNA, the CDR3 is TGTGCCAGCAGCGCTAACAGGGGGCTGGAGACCCAGTACTTC.

The V call is TRBV10-2, the J call TRBJ1-2; D unclear. V dropped 2 bases and J dropped 8 bases, with 12 bases sitting between them. This CDR3 has 13 residues. Germline V gives CDR1 WSHSY, CDR2 SAAADI. In DNA, the CDR3 is TGCGCCAGCAGTGAGCGGCGGGCCGGGGGCTACACCTTC. Translation gives CASSERRAGGYTF.

V usage is TRBV30 and J usage is TRBJ2-2; D is ambiguous. Germline CDR1 and CDR2: GTSNPN and SVGIG (reference sequence). Trimming pared 0 bases from V and 1 base from J, leaving 9 bases between. This CDR3 has 15 residues. The CDR3 here is CAWSVNSLNTGELFF. The CDR3 nucleotides read TGTGCCTGGAGTGTAAACAGCTTGAACACCGGGGAGCTGTTTTTT.

The chain couples TRBV19 to TRBJ2-5; 10 bases are a match to TRBD2. CDR3 length equals 15 residues. CDR1 is LNHDA, CDR2 SQIVND, per germline (reference sequence). Trimming removed 6 bases from V and 1 base from J; junction bases left unmatched: 5. In nucleotides, the CDR3 is TGTGCCAGTAGCCCACTAGCGGGGAGCCAAGAGACCCAGTACTTC. Amino acid sequence: CASSPLAGSQETQYF.

The chain carries TRBV5-5 and TRBJ1-6, with a tentative D call TRBD1 (6 bases). Trimming removed 4 bases from V and 10 bases from J, with 15 bases in between. Germline CDR1 reads SGHKS; CDR2 reads YYEKEE (reference sequence). This CDR3 comprises 14 residues. CDR3 region: CASSRTVGESPLHF. In DNA form, the CDR3 reads TGTGCCAGCAGCCGGACAGTAGGTGAATCACCCCTCCACTTT.